What follows describes a single T cell receptor beta chain. In its sample, this clonotype was seen a few times. Its cognate antigen has yet to be identified. It has no much larger one-base neighbor in the sample; base qualities were not kept. The data originate from a study of human T cells and chemical hapten exposure (dated by TCRdb to about 2021). The study in broad terms: For sensitization, 2% DPC in acetone was applied to a roughly 2 cm by roughly 2 cm area of upper inner arm skin. Patients additionally received weekly therapeutic DPC doses to the scalp throughout the roughly 25-week study period. Patch testing was performed on the upper back with Finn chambers containing 0.01% DPC, and the patch tests were scored after 6 days according to International Contact Dermatitis Research Group standards. Alopecia areata with under or over 50% scalp involvement, alopecia totalis and alopecia universalis were represented in the patient cohort, which was mostly female. The libraries were sequenced as a pool, and the TCR yield per sample differed mostly because of small variations in library volumes within the pool. In alopecia patients, the study followed how the peripheral blood TCR repertoire changed in vivo over primary and secondary sensitization to diphenylcyclopropenone (DPC), a hapten. Blood samples were taken from patients before sensitization (week 0) and then at 2, 6 and about 24 weeks after DPC sensitization. Blood for TCR sequencing was provided by twenty-nine alopecia patients at one to four time points (pre-sensitization, 2, 6 and 24 weeks).

Libraries were constructed by RACE. The sequencer was a NextSeq 500. During library preparation, unique molecular identifiers were attached to individual cDNA molecules so that TCRs could be counted quantitatively and reproducibly. Each blood RNA sample was used to sequence both TCR alpha and TCR beta chains. The original methods were these. Samples had a median of around 92,000 TCRs, with a range from about 23,224 to 750,000. The Decombinator software suite was used to annotate V, J and CDR3 in the TCR reads. For PS versus PT1 abundance plots, all samples were subsampled to the same number of TCRs (28,000). Expanded TCRs were defined as absent before sensitization and observed at least eight times at the 2-week time point. The public reads were reprocessed in TCRdb via fastp at Q25 and MiXCR, keeping in-frame beta chains. For every CDR3 protein sequence, its rows merge into one entry that carries the most common genes and DNA. Here the V and J calls rest on TCRdb's processing, not on the authors' analysis. The sample table records 45,000 to 65,000 distinct CDR3 sequences; approximately 10% of these occur just once. The top ten clones comprise roughly a tenth of the sample.

What the work shows at the level of the full study, not this receptor alone: DPC sensitization did not change how many TCRs were above 1 in 1000 frequency, and no evidence was found of alterations in global repertoire structure. After repeated subsampling, changes were observed in the strength of the expansion versus patch-test correlation and in the threshold at which the correlation became significant. Patch test score correlated positively with the number of PT1 expanded TCRs, reaching significance at thresholds 8, 16 and 32 but not at 4. Because all patients had alopecia, a presumed autoimmune disease, the immune response of the patients might differ from that of healthy individuals. Compared with pre-sensitization or healthy control sets, expanded TCRs formed significantly more large CDR3 similarity clusters, which is consistent with antigen-driven responses.

The CDR3, cysteine through phenylalanine, is 15 amino acids long. Solely the CDR3 DNA is kept, with 45 bases framed from the first base. Trimming removed 6 bases from V and 3 bases from J; the gene matches leave 7 bases unexplained. CDR1 is given as MNHNS and CDR2 as SASEGT, both from the germline V gene. Interpreted using the paper, the time point label stands for: pre-sensitization, week 0. The treatment or condition label on this specimen signifies: therapeutic diphenylcyclopropenone sensitization with weekly scalp DPC. At every patch-test visit, the blood draw took place before the patch test was put on. Patients were eligible if aged 18 to 70, diagnosed with alopecia and judged suitable for DPC therapy, and pregnant patients were excluded. Total RNA was isolated from unfractionated whole blood collected in Tempus Blood RNA tubes.

The sequence came from a man aged 40-49 years with alopecia areata. Some clones in this sample may be carry-over from other donors' samples. The receptor chain draws on TRBV6-1 and TRBJ2-3, with 9 central nucleotides matching TRBD2. Here the sequenced sample was whole blood, taken in connection with sensitization to the hapten diphenylcyclopropenone (DPC). This receptor has the CDR3 CASSSRLAATDTQYF. Read as DNA, the sequence is TGTGCCAGCAGCAGTAGACTAGCGGCGACAGATACGCAGTATTTT.